What follows are 23 T cell receptor beta chains derived from one specimen sequenced in a study of Tregs in tolerant kidney transplant recipients (dated by TCRdb to about 2019). Libraries came from the immunoSEQ multiplex PCR assay. TCRdb holds this immuneACCESS table with in-frame rearrangements only. Some clones are missing; in checked studies, unresolved V genes explain under half, and the rest has no known cause. This sample's table has entries for tens of thousands of clones. The top ten hold about 0.82% of the sample. What the time point label conveys for this sample: blood sample drawn before combined kidney and bone marrow transplant. The sample was CD4+ T cells from blood, taken before the transplant. The receptors were sampled from a human donor who received a combined kidney and bone marrow transplant.

To note about this clone: Read data end 3 residues before the CDR3 end; the end is taken from the germline J gene. This chain connects TRBV6-1 to TRBJ1-6, with D unclear. CDR1 MNHNS and CDR2 SASEGT come from the germline V gene. The CDR3 extends over 16 amino acids. With 2 bases removed from V and 8 bases from J, the gap between germline ends came to 16 bases. The CDR3 DNA, read in part, is TGTGCCAGCAGTGAATTTGGTACCGTACCGGATTCACCC. Translating it yields CASSEFGTVPDSP. The whole CDR3 protein is CASSEFGTVPDSPLHF.

The CDR3 loop is CSASVVSTDTQYF. Incomplete CDR3 DNA: TGCAGTGCTAGTGTCGTTTCGACAGATACG. The chain links TRBV20-1 to TRBJ2-3; D is unclear. The DNA ends 3 residues before the CDR3 does, and the rest of the CDR3 is filled in from the germline J gene. This CDR3 contains 13 residues. CDR1 DFQATT and CDR2 SNEGSKA come from the germline V gene (reference sequence). V was pared by 3 bases and J by 3 bases, with 10 bases between.

With regard to this clone: The observed sequence ends 3 residues before the CDR3 terminus, with the missing tail filled in from the germline J gene. The chain has TRBV5-1 and TRBJ1-2; no clear D gene. Germline-derived CDR1 and CDR2 are SGHRS and YFSETQ. V was pared by 0 bases and J by 4 bases, with 7 bases between. This CDR3 comprises 13 residues. CDR3 sequence: CASSLDTPYGYTF. The CDR3 DNA, read in part, is TGCGCCAGCAGCTTGGACACGCCCTATGGC.

In regard to this clone: The read stops 3 residues short of the end of the CDR3; the missing end is completed from the germline J gene. This chain uses TRBV18 with TRBJ2-2, with a possible D match to TRBD1 (6 bases). V gave up 5 bases and J gave up 3 bases, with 16 bases separating them. CDR3 length equals 16 residues. CDR1 and CDR2 (germline): KGHSH, LQKENI. The part of the CDR3 DNA that was read is TGTGCCAGCTCAGCCGTCCAGGGGCCTTACACCGGGGAG. This sequence encodes CASSAVQGPYTGE. The full CDR3 is CASSAVQGPYTGELFF.

As concerns this clone: The sequence runs out 3 residues before the end of the CDR3; the remainder is reconstructed from the germline J gene. The gene calls are TRBV29-1 and TRBJ1-3; unclear D gene. Looked up from germline, CDR1 is SQVTM and CDR2 is ANQGSEA. Between the trimmed V and J ends, which lost 6 bases and 3 bases, there was a span of 9 bases. This CDR3 comprises 12 residues. The CDR3 spells CSVRPVGNTIYF. Partial CDR3 DNA: TGCAGCGTGCGGCCAGTTGGAAACACC.

Points on this clone: The read terminates 3 residues ahead of where the CDR3 ends, so the germline J gene completes it. The chain is built from TRBV19 and TRBJ2-2; 12 bases map to TRBD1. The CDR3 covers 16 residues. J lost 8 bases, V lost 5 bases, and 9 bases had no gene match. The germline V gene encodes CDR1 LNHDA and CDR2 SQIVND (reference sequence). The sequenced part of the CDR3 DNA is TGTGCCAGTAGTTTTCTGGGACAGGGGGCAGGAGGGGAG. Protein sequence: CASSFLGQGAGGE. The complete CDR3 sequence is CASSFLGQGAGGELFF. Full variable domain (missing parts from reference TRBV19 and TRBJ2-2): DGGITQSPKYLFRKEGQNVTLSCEQNLNHDAMYWYRQDPGQGLRLIYYSQIVNDFQKGDIAEGYSVSREKKESFPLTVTSAQKNPTAFYLCASSFLGQGAGGELFFGEGSRLTVL.

For this clone: The read ends 3 residues shy of where the CDR3 ends; the end is completed using the germline J gene. The rearrangement links TRBV19 to TRBJ1-1, with D perhaps matching TRBD1 (5 bases). The CDR3 length is 14 residues. Per germline, CDR1 LNHDA and CDR2 SQIVND (reference sequence). V was trimmed by 6 bases and J by 1 base, leaving 12 bases between them. The sequenced part of the CDR3 DNA is TGTGCCAGTAGCTTGAGCAGGGAGAACACTGAA. This codes for CASSLSRENTE. The full CDR3 is CASSLSRENTEAFF.

With respect to this clone: The observed sequence ends 3 residues before the CDR3 terminus, with the missing tail filled in from the germline J gene. The rearrangement joins TRBV7-2 to TRBJ1-2; possible D gene TRBD1, 6 bases. Germline CDR1 SGHTA, CDR2 FQGNSA. V shed 5 bases and J shed 4 bases, with 17 bases lying between them. The CDR3 covers 15 residues. The CDR3 region is CASSPYRVEVYGYTF. Incomplete CDR3 DNA: TGTGCCAGCAGCCCTTACAGGGTGGAGGTCTATGGC.

The CDR3 reads CASSLQGGTEAFF. The CDR3 DNA, read in part, is TGTGCCAGCTCACTTCAGGGGGGCACTGAA. V usage is TRBV18 and J usage is TRBJ1-1; 7 bases fit TRBD1. The CDR3 end is not reached by the read, which stops 3 residues before it; the germline J gene fills it in. The CDR3 runs to 13 residues. After removal of 4 bases from V and 4 bases from J, the junction contained 3 bases not matched to a gene. CDR1 is KGHSH and CDR2 is LQKENI in the germline V gene.

To note about this clone: The sequenced fragment ends 3 residues before the CDR3 boundary, so the rest is inferred from the germline J gene. The chain couples TRBV5-6 to TRBJ2-6; possibly TRBD2 for D (5 bases). The germline V and J ends were trimmed by 3 bases and 3 bases, with 7 bases remaining between them. The CDR3 has 14 amino acids. Germline V gene sequence: CDR1 SGHDT, CDR2 YYEEEE. This CDR3 reads CASSSRGGANVLTF. The sequenced CDR3 bases are TGTGCCAGCAGCTCCCGGGGTGGGGCCAACGTC.

Note on this clone: The read gets to within 3 residues of the CDR3 end, and the germline J gene fills in the rest. This sequence joins TRBV6-1 and TRBJ1-5; perhaps TRBD1 as D (6 bases). The CDR3 covers 16 residues. The V gene lost 2 bases and the J gene lost 0 bases, with 11 bases spanning the gap. The germline V gene encodes CDR1 MNHNS and CDR2 SASEGT. CDR3 DNA, as far as it was read: TGTGCCAGCAGTGAAATGGGACAATATAGCAATCAGCCC. Protein: CASSEMGQYSNQP. The full CDR3 sequence reads CASSEMGQYSNQPQHF.

As to this clone: Read data end 3 residues before the CDR3 end; the end is taken from the germline J gene. V and J are TRBV29-1 and TRBJ1-4; D ambiguous. The germline CDR1 and CDR2 sequences are SQVTM and ANQGSEA. This CDR3 is built from 13 residues. V lost 2 bases and J lost 3, with 7 bases in between. Partial CDR3 DNA: TGCAGCGTTGAACTGACTGCTAATGAAAAA. Amino acid sequence: CSVELTANEK. The entire CDR3 protein reads CSVELTANEKLFF.

With regard to this clone: The read halts 3 residues ahead of the CDR3 end, with the missing end drawn from the germline J gene. The chain combines TRBV4-2 with TRBJ2-2; TRBD2 matches 15 bases. Unmatched junction bases numbered 9, after V lost 4 bases and J lost 0 bases. The germline CDR1 and CDR2 sequences are LGHNA and YNFKEQ. The CDR3 is 20 amino acids. The part of the CDR3 DNA that was read is TGTGCCAGCAGCCCCCGAGGGGGGACTAGCGGGAGGTCGAACACCGGGGAG. Protein product: CASSPRGGTSGRSNTGE. In full, the CDR3 is CASSPRGGTSGRSNTGELFF.

Remarks on this clone: The CDR3 end is not reached by the read, which stops 3 residues before it; the germline J gene fills it in. The chain couples TRBV7-9 to TRBJ2-5; the D gene is possibly TRBD2 (6 bases). Trimming pared 4 bases from V and 4 bases from J, leaving 16 bases between. Looked up from germline, CDR1 is SEHNR and CDR2 is FQNEAQ (reference sequence). The CDR3 is made up of 15 amino acids. The CDR3 loop reads CASSSRAPSAETQYF. Incomplete CDR3 DNA: TGTGCCAGCAGCTCTAGGGCCCCTAGCGCAGAGACC.

CDR3 protein: CSARDFSSGRPDTQYF. The CDR3 DNA, read in part, is TGCAGTGCTAGAGACTTCTCGAGCGGGAGGCCAGATACG. The J gene is TRBJ2-3, the V gene TRBV20-1; 9 nucleotides line up with TRBD2. The read is 3 residues too short to cover the CDR3 end, so that end is filled in from the germline J gene. Germline CDR1 reads DFQATT; CDR2 reads SNEGSKA (reference sequence). The CDR3 sequence is 16 residues long. J was trimmed by 4 bases and V by 0 bases; bases with no gene match: 8.

As for this clone: Read data end 3 residues before the CDR3 end; the end is taken from the germline J gene. The chain joins TRBV30 to TRBJ2-3; a weak D match, TRBD2 (5 bases). This CDR3 region has 14 residues. Trimming took 2 bases from V and 2 from J, leaving 11 bases between them. The germline V gene has CDR1 GTSNPN and CDR2 SVGIG (reference sequence). The part of the CDR3 DNA that was read is TGTGCCTGGAGTTCGAAGCGGAACACAGATACG. Its translation: CAWSSKRNTDT. The entire CDR3 sequence reads CAWSSKRNTDTQYF.

This clone counts as medium-sized by frequency. The sequence runs out 3 residues before the end of the CDR3; the remainder is reconstructed from the germline J gene. The chain has TRBV5-6 and TRBJ2-3, with TRBD2 matching over 11 bases. The V gene's germline CDR1 is SGHDT and CDR2 YYEEEE. V gave up 5 bases and J gave up 8 bases; unmatched junction bases: 10. The CDR3 runs 15 residues. This CDR3 reads CASSSLAGGFRTQYF. CDR3 bases read: TGTGCCAGCAGTTCCCTAGCGGGGGGCTTTCGTACG.

As to this clone: The read is 3 residues too short to cover the CDR3 end, so that end is filled in from the germline J gene. The chain links TRBV6-1 to TRBJ2-3, with D perhaps TRBD2 (5 bases). V shed 2 bases and J shed 0 bases, with 9 bases lying between them. Germline CDR1 is MNHNS and CDR2 is SASEGT. CDR3 length: 15 amino acids. The sequenced part of the CDR3 DNA is TGTGCCAGCAGTGAATACGGGGATAGCACAGATACG. Its protein is CASSEYGDSTDT. From start to end, the CDR3 is CASSEYGDSTDTQYF.

In regard to this clone: The DNA ends 3 residues before the CDR3 does, and the rest of the CDR3 is filled in from the germline J gene. The chain uses TRBV18 and TRBJ1-6; 9 bases line up with TRBD1. J was trimmed by 4 bases and V by 6 bases; bases with no gene match: 7. CDR1 KGHSH and CDR2 LQKENI come from the germline V gene. The CDR3 is 16 amino acids. The CDR3 loop reads CASSRTGTGYNSPLHF. The CDR3 DNA, read in part, is TGTGCCAGCTCGAGGACCGGGACAGGGTATAATTCACCC.

As regards this clone: The CDR3 end falls 3 residues outside the read, so it is completed with the germline J gene. The rearrangement links TRBV6-2 or TRBV6-3 to TRBJ1-5; tentative D call: TRBD1 (5 bases). V was pared by 9 bases and J by 6 bases, with 15 bases between. Germline lookup yields CDR1 MNHEY and CDR2 SVGEGT. The CDR3 totals 13 residues. The CDR3 protein is CASFRAPGQPQHF. The CDR3 DNA, read in part, is TGTGCCAGTTTCAGGGCCCCTGGTCAGCCC.

As regards this clone: The CDR3 end lies 3 residues beyond the end of the read and is filled in from the germline J gene. This sequence joins TRBV19 and TRBJ2-2; 7 positions agree with TRBD2. CDR1 LNHDA and CDR2 SQIVND come from the germline V gene (reference sequence). The ends lost 7 bases at V and 4 bases at J; junction bases unmatched: 9. CDR3 length equals 15 residues. CDR3 protein: CASKRGGKFTGELFF. The CDR3 DNA, read in part, is TGTGCCAGTAAACGCGGGGGAAAATTCACCGGGGAG.

Regarding this clone: The CDR3 end is not reached by the read, which stops 3 residues before it; the germline J gene fills it in. V and J are TRBV5-1 and TRBJ2-6, with D possibly matching TRBD1 (5 bases). The V gene's germline CDR1 is SGHRS and CDR2 YFSETQ. CDR3 length: 18 residues. V shed 1 base and J shed 0 bases, with 14 bases lying between them. The part of the CDR3 DNA that was read is TGCGCCAGCAGCTTGCCCGTGCCGACAGACTCTGGGGCCAACGTC. Amino acid sequence: CASSLPVPTDSGANV. The whole CDR3 region reads CASSLPVPTDSGANVLTF.

This chain's CDR3 is CASSPLPRGTEAFF. CDR3 bases read: TGTGCCAGCAGCCCCCTACCCAGGGGGACTGAA. The V call is TRBV7-9, the J call TRBJ1-1, with 7 positions matching TRBD1. The read falls 3 residues short of the CDR3 end, and the missing part is taken from the germline J gene. The V gene's germline CDR1 is SEHNR and CDR2 FQNEAQ (reference sequence). The CDR3 totals 14 residues. V dropped 5 bases and J dropped 5; count of bases not matched to a gene: 8.